The rows below give T cell receptor beta chains drawn from one sample of a study of metastatic and nonmetastatic thyroid tumors. TCRdb re-analyzed the PCR reads through MiXCR. The sample records roughly 25,000 clones, roughly a quarter being singletons. What was sequenced was tumor tissue. Receptors were obtained from a male donor with papillary thyroid cancer or a benign thyroid nodule (not recorded which). Some clones in this sample may be carry-over from other donors' samples. Both conserved end residues are part of each CDR3. D genes are given only for firm matches. Rows give clone size only sometimes, using once, few, many, or a class for an expanded clone.

>TRBJ2-7|TRBV27|.|.
CASSSWTRQGEQYF
TGTGCCAGCAGTTCCTGGACCAGGCAGGGCGAGCAGTACTTC
>TRBJ1-2|TRBV6-5|medium-sized|.
CASSYSSRVGYGYTF
TGTGCCAGCAGTTACTCGAGCAGGGTGGGGTATGGCTACACCTTC
>TRBJ2-7|TRBV5-6|once|.
CASSLESRPPYEQYF
TGTGCCAGCAGCTTGGAAAGCAGGCCTCCCTACGAGCAGTACTTC
>TRBJ1-5|TRBV18|many|.
CASSDNGPGNQPQHF
TGTGCCAGCTCAGATAATGGACCCGGCAATCAGCCCCAGCATTTT
>TRBJ1-1|TRBV13|.|TRBD1
CASSFGTAEAFF
TGTGCCAGCAGCTTTGGGACAGCAGAAGCTTTCTTT
>TRBJ2-7|TRBV5-1|.|TRBD2
CASSLGASGMDEQYF
TGCGCCAGCAGCTTGGGTGCTAGCGGTATGGACGAGCAGTACTTC
>TRBJ1-3|TRBV4-2|many|.
CASSQAGNTIYF
TGTGCCAGCAGCCAAGCAGGGAACACCATATATTTT
>TRBJ2-3|TRBV19|many|TRBD2
CASSGTSGSTDTQYF
TGTGCCAGTAGTGGGACTAGCGGGAGCACAGATACGCAGTATTTT
>TRBJ2-7|TRBV5-4|many|TRBD1
CASGDRGNYEQYF
TGTGCCAGCGGAGACAGGGGGAACTACGAGCAGTACTTC
>TRBJ2-5|TRBV6-5|.|TRBD2
CASSYGAGAGGGETQYF
TGTGCCAGCAGTTATGGGGCCGGAGCGGGAGGGGGGGAGACCCAGTACTTC
>TRBJ2-7|TRBV7-9|many|TRBD1
CASSNIQGSEQYF
TGTGCCAGCAGCAATATACAGGGGAGCGAGCAGTACTTC
>TRBJ2-7|TRBV7-2|.|.
CATRYSWGSSFEQYF
TGTGCCACCAGGTATAGCTGGGGCAGCTCCTTCGAGCAGTACTTC
>TRBJ2-7|TRBV20-1|many|.
CSARGVGHSSYEQYF
TGCAGTGCTAGAGGGGTCGGCCATAGCTCCTACGAGCAGTACTTC
>TRBJ2-7|TRBV27|.|TRBD1
CAGSTGTGLAYEQYF
TGTGCCGGCAGTACCGGGACAGGCTTGGCCTACGAGCAGTACTTC
>TRBJ1-6|TRBV7-9|many|.
CASSPTRGASSPLHF
TGTGCCAGCAGCCCCACGCGGGGGGCCAGTTCACCCCTCCACTTT
>TRBJ2-7|TRBV18|once|TRBD2
CASSPGGRASYEQYF
TGTGCCAGCTCACCGGGGGGGAGGGCCTCCTACGAGCAGTACTTC
>TRBJ2-2|TRBV19|many|TRBD1
CASGSRDRPGMNTGELFF
TGTGCCAGCGGCTCCCGGGACAGGCCAGGAATGAACACCGGGGAGCTGTTTTTT
>TRBJ2-7|TRBV20-1|many|TRBD1
CSAGGDRGFDEQYF
TGCAGTGCAGGGGGGGACAGGGGATTCGACGAGCAGTACTTC
>TRBJ2-5|TRBV7-2|many|.
CASSLAGNGETQYF
TGTGCCAGCAGCTTAGCAGGGAATGGGGAGACCCAGTACTTC
>TRBJ1-6|TRBV27|many|TRBD1
CASSSIRPGTGTYNSPLHF
TGTGCCAGCAGTTCCATACGCCCCGGGACAGGGACCTACAATTCACCCCTCCACTTT
>TRBJ1-5|TRBV20-1|medium-sized|.
CSARGAGLSDSNQPQHF
TGCAGTGCTAGAGGGGCAGGGCTTTCTGATAGCAATCAGCCCCAGCATTTT
>TRBJ2-3|TRBV11-2|many|TRBD1
CASSLVEGTGITDTQYF
TGTGCCAGCAGCCTGGTAGAGGGGACAGGGATTACAGATACGCAGTATTTT
>TRBJ2-7|TRBV11-3|.|TRBD1
CASKDRVGYEQYF
TGTGCCAGCAAGGACAGGGTTGGGTACGAGCAGTACTTC
>TRBJ2-1|TRBV20-1|medium-sized|.
CSARDWVGLDNEQFF
TGCAGTGCTAGAGATTGGGTGGGCCTGGACAATGAGCAGTTCTTC
>TRBJ2-5|TRBV7-8|.|TRBD2
CSSSSASGTLQETQYF
TGTTCCAGCAGCTCGGCTAGCGGGACCCTCCAAGAGACCCAGTACTTC
>TRBJ2-7|TRBV7-2|.|TRBD1
CASSSRDREEQYF
TGTGCCAGCAGCAGCAGGGACAGGGAAGAGCAGTACTTC
>TRBJ2-7|TRBV5-4|many|TRBD2
CASSFGGRAYEQYF
TGTGCCAGCAGCTTTGGCGGGAGGGCCTACGAGCAGTACTTC
>TRBJ2-7|TRBV4-1|many|TRBD1
CASSQRDRHEQYF
TGCGCCAGCAGCCAAAGGGACAGACACGAGCAGTACTTC
>TRBJ2-7|TRBV11-2|.|TRBD1
CASTESGQVRNYEQYF
TGTGCCAGCACCGAATCGGGACAGGTTAGAAACTACGAGCAGTACTTC
>TRBJ1-1|TRBV19|many|.
CASSMIRDPVLNTEAFF
TGTGCCAGTAGTATGATACGCGACCCGGTCCTAAACACTGAAGCTTTCTTT
>TRBJ2-3|TRBV3-1|many|TRBD2
CASSQLAGVSDTQYF
TGTGCCAGCAGCCAACTAGCGGGAGTGTCAGATACGCAGTATTTT
>TRBJ2-7|TRBV7-9|many|.
CASSSRRGQAPYEQYF
TGTGCCAGCAGCTCGCGGAGAGGGCAGGCCCCCTACGAGCAGTACTTC
>TRBJ1-6|TRBV6-2/TRBV6-3|many|.
CAIPTAGSNWSSYNSPLHF
TGTGCCATACCGACGGCGGGGTCAAACTGGAGCTCCTATAATTCACCCCTCCACTTT
>TRBJ1-1|TRBV10-3|.|.
CATALQREEVLAFF
TGTGCCACCGCCCTCCAGCGAGAGGAGGTTCTGGCTTTCTTT
>TRBJ2-7|TRBV7-9|many|.
CASSSEPERRTAYEQYF
TGTGCCAGCAGCTCAGAACCCGAAAGGCGCACTGCCTACGAGCAGTACTTC
>TRBJ1-5|TRBV27|many|.
CASSQRTALGSNQPQHF
TGTGCCAGCAGTCAACGGACAGCCCTTGGGAGCAATCAGCCCCAGCATTTT
>TRBJ2-2|TRBV18|.|TRBD2
CASSLPPGLAGQNTGELFF
TGTGCCAGCTCACTTCCACCGGGACTAGCGGGGCAAAACACCGGGGAGCTGTTTTTT
>TRBJ2-7|TRBV2|many|.
CASSNTRAEQYF
TGTGCCAGCAGTAACACTCGAGCCGAGCAGTACTTC
>TRBJ2-3|TRBV7-9|many|TRBD1
CASSPFGTGPITDTQYF
TGTGCCAGCAGCCCCTTTGGGACAGGGCCCATCACAGATACGCAGTATTTT
>TRBJ2-3|TRBV6-4|many|TRBD2
CASSESAGGADTQYF
TGTGCCAGCAGTGAAAGTGCGGGAGGGGCAGATACGCAGTATTTT
>TRBJ2-1|TRBV27|many|TRBD2
CASSLSLAGIGEQFF
TGTGCCAGCAGTTTAAGTCTAGCGGGAATCGGTGAGCAGTTCTTC
>TRBJ2-5|TRBV7-9|few|TRBD2
CASSLGLAGEAQYF
TGTGCCAGTAGCTTAGGACTAGCGGGAGAGGCCCAGTACTTC
>TRBJ1-2|TRBV20-1|once|.
CSARRSDRDYGYTF
TGCAGTGCTAGAAGATCGGACAGAGATTATGGCTACACCTTC
>TRBJ2-5|TRBV6-2/TRBV6-3|.|.
CASRSSGRQETQYF
TGTGCCAGCAGAAGCAGCGGGCGTCAAGAGACCCAGTACTTC
>TRBJ2-1|TRBV20-1|many|.
CSARHFSSYNEQFF
TGCAGTGCCCGTCACTTCAGCTCCTACAATGAGCAGTTCTTC
>TRBJ2-7|TRBV27|medium-sized|TRBD1
CASSERGQGTHEQYF
TGTGCCAGCAGTGAGAGGGGACAGGGTACCCACGAGCAGTACTTC
>TRBJ1-1|TRBV2|many|.
CASSGGGADEAFF
TGTGCCAGCAGTGGAGGGGGGGCGGATGAAGCTTTCTTT
>TRBJ1-1|TRBV7-2|many|TRBD1
CASSGQVLNTEAFF
TGTGCCAGCAGCGGACAGGTACTGAACACTGAAGCTTTCTTT
>TRBJ2-1|TRBV6-2/TRBV6-3|medium-sized|TRBD2
CASRALSGTLYNEQFF
TGTGCCAGCAGAGCTCTTAGCGGGACCTTATACAATGAGCAGTTCTTC